This TCR beta chain comes out of a study of control samples from healthy donors and cancer patients (dated by TCRdb to the early 2020s). Library creation used the immunoSEQ multiplex PCR assay. TCRdb mirrors the immuneACCESS table, restricted to in-frame sequences. Some clones are absent from its copies; in checked studies, under half trace to an unresolved V gene, and the reason for the others is unknown. Counted in this sample were 190,000 or so clones; 90% to 95% of them appeared once. The ten largest account for almost 1.5% of the sample. Points on this clone: No cognate antigen has been identified for it. Per-base qualities were not stored, and no clone one base away is much larger.

Taken from cysteine to phenylalanine, the CDR3 has 16 residues. Only the CDR3 DNA is retained, 48 bases long and in frame from the first base. The V and J ends are trimmed by 0 bases and 5 bases, leaving 17 bases between them. CDR1 SGHRS and CDR2 YFSETQ are derived from the germline V gene. The origin of this receptor is a man in his late teens or twenties in good health. The chain is made from TRBV5-1 and TRBJ1-2; TRBD1 is possibly the D segment (5 matching bases). The sample taken for sequencing was blood. The CDR3 is CASSLVPPGGEYGYTF. The bases read TGCGCCAGCAGCTTGGTTCCTCCGGGAGGGGAATATGGCTACACCTTC. With the rest looked up from the reference TRBV5-1 and TRBJ1-2 genes rather than sequenced, the full variable domain is KAGVTQTPRYLIKTRGQQVTLSCSPISGHRSVSWYQQTPGQGLQFLFEYFSETQRNKGNFPGRFSGRQFSNSRSEMNVSTLELGDSALYLCASSLVPPGGEYGYTFGSGTRLTVV.